A single sample is the source of the 8 T cell receptor beta chains below, sequenced in a study of blood T cell repertoires in COVID-19. The assay was immunoSEQ multiplex PCR, and TCRdb's table has in-frame clones only and misses some. The table includes 150,000 to 180,000 clones, roughly nine tenths detected once. Sequencing was carried out using peripheral blood. The receptors come from a woman aged 70-85 years with acute or convalescent COVID-19.

V gene TRBV5-5 combines with J gene TRBJ2-6; D unresolved. Between the trimmed V and J ends, which lost 0 bases and 4 bases, there was a span of 14 bases. This CDR3 comprises 17 residues. Germline CDR1 reads SGHKS; CDR2 reads YYEKEE (reference sequence). The CDR3 DNA reads as TGTGCCAGCAGCTTGGCCTCAGATGTTTTAGGGGCCAACGTCCTGACTTTC. Translation: CASSLASDVLGANVLTF.

The chain is built from TRBV7-9 and TRBJ1-3; no clear D. CDR3 size: 16 residues. Looked up from germline, CDR1 is SEHNR and CDR2 is FQNEAQ (reference sequence). Trimming took 5 bases from V and 0 from J, leaving 14 bases between them. CDR3 amino acids: CASSLGGHRSGNTIYF. The CDR3 DNA sequence: TGTGCCAGCAGCCTCGGAGGGCACCGCTCTGGAAACACCATATATTTT.

This rearrangement joins TRBV7-8 to TRBJ2-3; the match to TRBD1 covers 7 bases. After removal of 4 bases from V and 9 bases from J, the junction contained 16 bases not matched to a gene. This CDR3 has 16 residues. Germline V gives CDR1 SGHVS, CDR2 FQNEAQ. The CDR3 protein is CASSSSRKGAVLTQYF. In DNA form, the CDR3 reads TGTGCCAGCAGCTCTAGCAGGAAGGGGGCAGTGTTGACGCAGTATTTT.

The chain couples TRBV6-1 to TRBJ1-5; possible D gene TRBD1, 5 bases. The CDR3 extends over 15 amino acids. Germline loops: CDR1 MNHNS, CDR2 SASEGT. Between the trimmed V and J ends, which lost 5 bases and 0 bases, there was a span of 11 bases. The CDR3 spells CASSLPRVSNQPQHF. CDR3 coding DNA: TGTGCCAGCAGTCTCCCCAGGGTTAGCAATCAGCCCCAGCATTTT.

The chain carries TRBV4-1 and TRBJ2-6, with TRBD2 matching over 12 bases. This CDR3 comprises 21 residues. Germline lookup yields CDR1 MGHRA and CDR2 YSYEKL. Losses at the gene ends were 2 bases for V and 3 bases for J; bases not matched to a gene: 14. The CDR3 region is CASSQSLAASGGADGANVLTF. The CDR3 coding sequence is TGCGCCAGCAGCCAATCCCTGGCGGCTAGCGGGGGGGCCGATGGGGCCAACGTCCTGACTTTC.

CDR3: CASKGDRGGHGYTF. The CDR3 DNA reads as TGTGCCAGCAAGGGGGACAGGGGGGGTCATGGCTACACCTTC. This chain uses TRBV6-6 with TRBJ1-2; 11 bases agree with TRBD1. CDR1 and CDR2 (germline): MNHNY, SVGAGI (reference sequence). V shed 7 bases, J shed 6 bases, and the junction held 7 bases outside the gene matches. The CDR3 length is 14 residues.

The chain employs TRBV4-2 and TRBJ2-5; the match to TRBD2 covers 13 bases. This CDR3 is built from 17 residues. V shed 0 bases and J 7 bases; nucleotides not matched to a gene: 8. Germline CDR1 is LGHNA and CDR2 is YNFKEQ. CDR3 in amino acids: CASSQEGQTSGGRTQYF. As DNA, the CDR3 is TGTGCCAGCAGCCAAGAGGGACAGACTAGCGGGGGGCGGACCCAGTACTTC.

This sequence joins TRBV28 and TRBJ1-2; D is unclear. The CDR3 runs 10 residues. The germline CDR1 and CDR2 sequences are MDHEN and SYDVKM. V lost 8 bases and J lost 7, with 8 bases in between. CDR3 sequence: CASGRGGYTF. The CDR3 DNA sequence: TGTGCCAGCGGGCGGGGTGGCTACACCTTC.